This T cell receptor (beta chain) was identified in a study of T cell responses to AZD1222 COVID-19 vaccine listed by TCRdb under 2021. Turning to the overall study: AZD1222 recipients given second doses at about 4 weeks or at about 12 weeks were pooled, since spike-specific TCR depth and breadth were not found to differ between the two schedules. Trial participants were enrolled by age into subgroups of 18-55, 56-69 and 70-plus years, and about 150, 27 and 61 TCR-sequenced participants, respectively, were included in these subgroups. A total of roughly 240 trial participants underwent TCR sequencing, of whom approximately 210 received two doses of AZD1222 and about 25 received two doses of the MenACWY control vaccine. Beyond this particular receptor, the publication reports: Participants were mostly white British and included more females than males, and it was suggested by the authors that clonal diversity may have been underestimated. Conclusions about previously exposed vaccinees are limited because only five or six AZD1222 recipients were SARS-CoV-2 seropositive at baseline. Because no samples from the day 14 peak response were available, repertoires could be characterized only after the peak T cell response. Vaccine-associated CD4 TCRs spanned the whole spike protein, with dominant responses in regions 160-218 and 743-854. In the small 56-69-year group, the increase in depth fell short of significance, most likely because of low power. After two AZD1222 doses, both the breadth and the depth of spike-specific TCRs were significantly higher than at day 0 and than in MenACWY recipients. Epitopes outside the regions mutated in the B.1.351 and B.1.1.7 variants were reportedly recognized by nearly half of the unique spike-specific TCRs.

On this clone: Its binding antigen is unknown. Base qualities are missing; no much larger clone stands one base away.

V sheds 4 bases and J sheds 4 bases, leaving 16 bases between their ends. CDR1 and CDR2 were assigned from the germline V gene as MRHNA and SNTAGT. From its cysteine to its phenylalanine, the CDR3 spans 15 amino acids. The read is trimmed to its CDR3 DNA, 45 bases read in frame from base 1. The CDR3 regions of human TCRbeta chains were subjected to immunosequencing. Per the original workflow: TCRs in the repertoires were matched against a reference library of SARS-CoV-2-specific TCRs that had been generated with the MIRA antigen-specificity platform. Breadth meant the fraction of unique TCRs that were SARS-CoV-2-associated, whereas depth meant the fraction of total T cells that were SARS-CoV-2-associated. Using the MIRA data, every spike-specific TCR was mapped to the spike region that the TCR reacted to and assigned to either a CD4 or a CD8 class. Log10-transformed breadth and depth values were compared by one-way ANOVA with Sidak's multiple comparisons tests. TCRdb obtained this table from immuneACCESS and retained in-frame rearrangements with V and J assigned. These tables miss some clones; where compared with another copy, unresolved V genes account for less than half of the shortfall, and the remainder is unexplained. The V and J calls and clone size are taken from that table; D and trimming were inferred from the DNA. The sample table shows approximately 120,000 clones, and roughly 90% are seen once. The ten largest clones add up to under 20% of the sample.

Read against the paper, the sample's time point label means: baseline before first vaccination. Samples from vaccinated people were obtained from the UK trials COV001 and COV002, which included a single-blind randomized controlled phase 2/3 trial of AZD1222 (ChAdOx1 nCoV-19) in healthy adults. Trial participant PBMC samples were collected at day 0 and day 28 after the second dose for TCRbeta chain sequencing. The rearranged segments are TRBV6-4 and TRBJ1-2, and TRBD1 may be the D gene, going by 5 matching bases. The receptor comes from an adult in good health. Specimen: peripheral blood, collected on day 0 of AZD1222 vaccination. CDR3 protein: CASSAEIGTVYGYTF. DNA sequence: TGTGCCAGCAGTGCCGAAATAGGGACGGTCTATGGCTACACCTTC.